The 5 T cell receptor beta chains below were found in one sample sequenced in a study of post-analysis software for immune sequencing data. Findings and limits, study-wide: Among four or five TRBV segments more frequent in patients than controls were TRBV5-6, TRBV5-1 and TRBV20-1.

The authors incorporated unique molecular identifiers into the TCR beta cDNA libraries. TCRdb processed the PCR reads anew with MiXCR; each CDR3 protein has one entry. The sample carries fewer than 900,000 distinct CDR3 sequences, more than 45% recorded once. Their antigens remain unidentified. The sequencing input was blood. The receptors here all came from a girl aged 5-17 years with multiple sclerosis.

In DNA form, the CDR3 reads TGTGCCAGCACCCACGGGGGTTTCGGAGAGACCCAGTACTTC. Protein product: CASTHGGFGETQYF. The chain employs TRBV7-9 and TRBJ2-5, with D perhaps TRBD2 (6 bases). The CDR3 is 14 residues long. V lost 7 bases, J lost 4 bases, and 16 bases lay in between. In germline, CDR1 is SEHNR, CDR2 FQNEAQ (reference sequence).

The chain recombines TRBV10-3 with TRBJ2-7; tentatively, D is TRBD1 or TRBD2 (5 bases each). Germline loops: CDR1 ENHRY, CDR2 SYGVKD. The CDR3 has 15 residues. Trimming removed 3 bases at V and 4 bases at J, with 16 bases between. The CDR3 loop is CAISEKDGARYEQYF. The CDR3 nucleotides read TGTGCCATCAGTGAAAAAGACGGGGCCCGTTACGAGCAGTACTTC.

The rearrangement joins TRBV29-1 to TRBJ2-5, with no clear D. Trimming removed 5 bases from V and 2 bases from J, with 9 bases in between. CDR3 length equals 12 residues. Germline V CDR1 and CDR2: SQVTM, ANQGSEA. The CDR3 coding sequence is TGCAGCGTTCCCCAGCGTCAAGAGACCCAGTACTTC. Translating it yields CSVPQRQETQYF.

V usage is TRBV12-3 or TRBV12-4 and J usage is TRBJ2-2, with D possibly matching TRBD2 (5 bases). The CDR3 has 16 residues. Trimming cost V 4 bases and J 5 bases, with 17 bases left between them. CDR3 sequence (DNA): TGTGCCAGCAGTTCCATCGCCGCCTCGGGAACCGGGGAGCTGTTTTTT. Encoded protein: CASSSIAASGTGELFF.

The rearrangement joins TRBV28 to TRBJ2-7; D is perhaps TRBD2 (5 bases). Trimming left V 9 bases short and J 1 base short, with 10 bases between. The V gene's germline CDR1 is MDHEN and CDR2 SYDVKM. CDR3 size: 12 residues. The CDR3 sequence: CASRRTSYEQYF. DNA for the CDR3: TGTGCCAGTAGGAGGACTTCCTACGAGCAGTACTTC.